A few counts support the clone carrying this T cell receptor beta chain. Trimming shortened V by 1 base and J by 8 bases, and 12 bases separated the two germline ends. CDR1 LGHNA and CDR2 YSLEER come from the germline V gene. The CDR3 runs 14 residues. During its preparation, the TCRbeta library received unique molecular identifiers. Using its own MiXCR run on the PCR reads, TCRdb lists one record per CDR3 protein. Among around 480,000 distinct CDR3 sequences listed, about 31% were seen once. The source of the sample is a study of T-cell reconstitution after alpha-beta-depleted transplantation in children.

The V call is TRBV4-3, the J call TRBJ2-1; a weak D match, TRBD2 (6 bases). The sequence derives from a human donor who donated a stem cell graft to a child with aplastic anemia. The starting material was PBMCs from the stem cell graft donor, obtained from the stem cell graft. Here the CDR3 reads CASSQVGRLDEQFF. DNA of the CDR3: TGCGCCAGCAGCCAAGTCGGGAGACTCGATGAGCAGTTCTTC.